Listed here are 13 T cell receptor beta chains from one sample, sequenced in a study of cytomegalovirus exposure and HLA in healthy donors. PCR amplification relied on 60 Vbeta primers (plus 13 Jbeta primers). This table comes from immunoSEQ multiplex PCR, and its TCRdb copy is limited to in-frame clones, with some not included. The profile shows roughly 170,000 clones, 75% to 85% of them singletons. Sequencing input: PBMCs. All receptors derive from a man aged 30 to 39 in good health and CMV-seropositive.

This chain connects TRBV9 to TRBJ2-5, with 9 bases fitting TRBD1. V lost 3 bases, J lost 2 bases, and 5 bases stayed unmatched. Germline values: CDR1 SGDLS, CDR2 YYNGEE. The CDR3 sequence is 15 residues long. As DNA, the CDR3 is TGTGCCAGCAGCGCAAGACAGGGGGGGCAAGAGACCCAGTACTTC. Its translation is CASSARQGGQETQYF.

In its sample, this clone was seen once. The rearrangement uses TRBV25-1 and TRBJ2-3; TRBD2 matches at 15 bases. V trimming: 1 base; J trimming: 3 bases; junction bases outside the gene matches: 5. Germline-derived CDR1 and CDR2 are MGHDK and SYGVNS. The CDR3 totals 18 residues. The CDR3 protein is CASSELGTSGGFTDTQYF. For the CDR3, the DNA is TGTGCCAGCAGTGAATTAGGGACTAGCGGGGGGTTTACAGATACGCAGTATTTT.

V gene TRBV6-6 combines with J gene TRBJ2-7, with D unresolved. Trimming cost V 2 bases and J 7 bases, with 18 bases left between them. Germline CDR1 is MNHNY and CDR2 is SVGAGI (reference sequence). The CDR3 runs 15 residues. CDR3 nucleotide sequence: TGTGCCAGCAGTTACGGTGGTGCCGGTACCCAAGAGCAGTACTTC. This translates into CASSYGGAGTQEQYF.

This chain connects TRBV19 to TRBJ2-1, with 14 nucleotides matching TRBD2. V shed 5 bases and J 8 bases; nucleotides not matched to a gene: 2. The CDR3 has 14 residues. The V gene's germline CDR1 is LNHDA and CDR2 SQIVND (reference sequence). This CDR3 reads CASSAGLAGDEQFF. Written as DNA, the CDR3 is TGTGCCAGTAGTGCGGGACTAGCGGGGGATGAGCAGTTCTTC.

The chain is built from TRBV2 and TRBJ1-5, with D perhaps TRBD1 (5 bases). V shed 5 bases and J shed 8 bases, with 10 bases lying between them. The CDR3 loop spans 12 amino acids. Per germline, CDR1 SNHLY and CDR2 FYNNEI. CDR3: CASSPGLEPQHF. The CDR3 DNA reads TGTGCCAGCAGTCCAGGGTTGGAGCCCCAGCATTTT.

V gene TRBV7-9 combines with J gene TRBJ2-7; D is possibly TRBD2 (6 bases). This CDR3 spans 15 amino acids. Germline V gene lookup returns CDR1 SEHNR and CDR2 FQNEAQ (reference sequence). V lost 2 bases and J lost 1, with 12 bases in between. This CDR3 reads CASSLLGRDSYEQYF. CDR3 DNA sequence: TGTGCCAGCAGCTTATTGGGGCGGGATTCCTACGAGCAGTACTTC. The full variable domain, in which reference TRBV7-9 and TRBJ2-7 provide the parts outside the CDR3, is DTGVSQNPRHKITKRGQNVTFRCDPISEHNRLYWYRQTLGQGPEFLTYFQNEAQLEKSRLLSDRFSAERPKGSFSTLEIQRTEQGDSAMYLCASSLLGRDSYEQYFGPGTRLTVT.

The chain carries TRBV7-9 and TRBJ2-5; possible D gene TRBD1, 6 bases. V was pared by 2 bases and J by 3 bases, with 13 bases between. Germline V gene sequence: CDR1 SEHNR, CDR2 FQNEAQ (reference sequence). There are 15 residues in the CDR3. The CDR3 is CASSLRDTGKETQYF. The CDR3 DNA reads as TGTGCCAGCAGCTTAAGGGACACGGGCAAAGAGACCCAGTACTTC.

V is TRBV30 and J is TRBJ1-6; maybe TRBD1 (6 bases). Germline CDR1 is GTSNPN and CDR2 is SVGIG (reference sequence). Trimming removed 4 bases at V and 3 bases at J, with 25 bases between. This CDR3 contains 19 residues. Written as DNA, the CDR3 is TGTGCCTGGAATCGGGGCCTCGGACAGCCTATAATCTATAATTCACCCCTCCACTTT. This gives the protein CAWNRGLGQPIIYNSPLHF.

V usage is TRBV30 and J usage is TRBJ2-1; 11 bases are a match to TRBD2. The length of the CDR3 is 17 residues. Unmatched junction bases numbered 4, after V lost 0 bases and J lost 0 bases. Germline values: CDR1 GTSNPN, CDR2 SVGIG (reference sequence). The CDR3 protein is CAWSVGLADSSYNEQFF. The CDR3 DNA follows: TGTGCCTGGAGTGTGGGACTAGCGGACAGCTCCTACAATGAGCAGTTCTTC.

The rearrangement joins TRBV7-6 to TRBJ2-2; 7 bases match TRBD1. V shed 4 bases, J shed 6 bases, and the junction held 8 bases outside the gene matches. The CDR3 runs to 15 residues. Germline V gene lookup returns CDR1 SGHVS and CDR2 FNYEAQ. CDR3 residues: CASSSNRGGAGELFF. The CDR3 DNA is TGTGCCAGCAGCTCTAACAGGGGCGGCGCCGGGGAGCTGTTTTTT.

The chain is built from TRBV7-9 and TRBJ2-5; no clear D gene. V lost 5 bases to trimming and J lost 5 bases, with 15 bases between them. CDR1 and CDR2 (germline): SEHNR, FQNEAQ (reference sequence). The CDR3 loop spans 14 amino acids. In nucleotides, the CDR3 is TGTGCCAGCAGCCCGGCGGTGGTAAAGGAGACCCAGTACTTC. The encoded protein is CASSPAVVKETQYF. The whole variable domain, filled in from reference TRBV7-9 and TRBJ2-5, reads DTGVSQNPRHKITKRGQNVTFRCDPISEHNRLYWYRQTLGQGPEFLTYFQNEAQLEKSRLLSDRFSAERPKGSFSTLEIQRTEQGDSAMYLCASSPAVVKETQYFGPGTRLLVL.

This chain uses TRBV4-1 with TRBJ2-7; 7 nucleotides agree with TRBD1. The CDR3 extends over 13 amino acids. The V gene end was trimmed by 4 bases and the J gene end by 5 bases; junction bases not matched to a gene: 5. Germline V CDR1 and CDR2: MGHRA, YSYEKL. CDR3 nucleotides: TGCGCCAGCAGCCCCTTAGGGGGCCACGAGCAGTACTTC. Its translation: CASSPLGGHEQYF.

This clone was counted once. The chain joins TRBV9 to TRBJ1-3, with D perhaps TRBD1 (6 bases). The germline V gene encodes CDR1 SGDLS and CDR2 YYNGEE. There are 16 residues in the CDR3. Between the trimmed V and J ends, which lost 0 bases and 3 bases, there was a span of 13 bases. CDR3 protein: CASSVAHRERGNTIYF. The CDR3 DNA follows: TGTGCCAGCAGCGTAGCCCACAGGGAGCGTGGAAACACCATATATTTT.